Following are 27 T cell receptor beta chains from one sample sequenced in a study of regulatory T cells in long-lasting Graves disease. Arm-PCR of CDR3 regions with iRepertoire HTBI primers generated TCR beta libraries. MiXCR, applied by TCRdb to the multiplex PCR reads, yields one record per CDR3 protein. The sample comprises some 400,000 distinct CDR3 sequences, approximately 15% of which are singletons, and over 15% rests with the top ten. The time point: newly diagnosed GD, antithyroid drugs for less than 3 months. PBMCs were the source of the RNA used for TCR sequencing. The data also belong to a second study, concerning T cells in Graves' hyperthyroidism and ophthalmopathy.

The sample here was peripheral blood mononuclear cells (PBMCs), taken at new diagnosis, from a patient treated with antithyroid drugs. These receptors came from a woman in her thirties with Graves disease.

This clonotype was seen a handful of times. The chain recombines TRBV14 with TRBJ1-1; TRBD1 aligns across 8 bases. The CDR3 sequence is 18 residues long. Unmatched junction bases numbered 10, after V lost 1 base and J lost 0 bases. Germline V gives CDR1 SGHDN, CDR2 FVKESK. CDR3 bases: TGTGCCAGCAGCCAAGTCGGACAGGGAGGGACCATGAACACTGAAGCTTTCTTT. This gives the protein CASSQVGQGGTMNTEAFF.

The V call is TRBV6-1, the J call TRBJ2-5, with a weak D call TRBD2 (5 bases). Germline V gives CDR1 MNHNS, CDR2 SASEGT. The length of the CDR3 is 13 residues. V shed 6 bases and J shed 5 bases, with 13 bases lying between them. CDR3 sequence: CASSGTRLETQYF. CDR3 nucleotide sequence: TGTGCCAGCAGCGGAACTAGACTGGAGACCCAGTACTTC.

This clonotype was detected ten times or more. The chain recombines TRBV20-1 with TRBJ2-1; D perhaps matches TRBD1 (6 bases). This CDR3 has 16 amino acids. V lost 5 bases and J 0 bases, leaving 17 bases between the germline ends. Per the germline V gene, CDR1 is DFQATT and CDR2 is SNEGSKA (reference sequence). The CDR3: CSALLIGQISYNEQFF. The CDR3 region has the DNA TGCAGTGCTCTTCTAATCGGACAGATCTCCTACAATGAGCAGTTCTTC.

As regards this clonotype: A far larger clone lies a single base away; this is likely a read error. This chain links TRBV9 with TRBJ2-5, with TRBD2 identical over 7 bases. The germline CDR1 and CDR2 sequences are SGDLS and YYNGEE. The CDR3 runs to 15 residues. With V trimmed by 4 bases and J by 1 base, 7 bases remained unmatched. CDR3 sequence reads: CASSQDGLVQETQYF. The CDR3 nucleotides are TGTGCCAGCAGCCAAGATGGACTAGTCCAAGAGACCCAGTACTTC.

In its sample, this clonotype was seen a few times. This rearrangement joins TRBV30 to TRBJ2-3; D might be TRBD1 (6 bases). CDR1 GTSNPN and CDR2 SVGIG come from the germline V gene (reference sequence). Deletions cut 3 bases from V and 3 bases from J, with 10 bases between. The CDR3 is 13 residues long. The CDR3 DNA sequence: TGTGCCTGGAGCCAACAGGGAACAGATACGCAGTATTTT. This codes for CAWSQQGTDTQYF. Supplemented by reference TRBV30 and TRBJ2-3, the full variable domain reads SQTIHQWPATLVQPVGSPLSLECTVEGTSNPNLYWYRQAAGRGLQLLFYSVGIGQISSEVPQNLSASRPQDRQFILSSKKLLLSDSGFYLCAWSQQGTDTQYFGPGTRLTVL.

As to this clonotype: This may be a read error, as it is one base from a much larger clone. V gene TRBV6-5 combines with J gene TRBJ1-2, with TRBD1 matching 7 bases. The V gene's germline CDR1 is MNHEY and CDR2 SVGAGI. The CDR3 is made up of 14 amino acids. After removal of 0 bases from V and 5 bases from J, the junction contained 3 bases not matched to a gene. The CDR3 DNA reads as TGTGCCAGCAGTTACTCGCCAGGGGGGTATGGCTACACCTTC. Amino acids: CASSYSPGGYGYTF.

DNA for the CDR3: TGCAGCGTTGATGTCGGAGAGCAGTTCTTC. Its protein product is CSVDVGEQFF. The chain joins TRBV29-1 to TRBJ2-1; D not resolved. The CDR3 is 10 residues long. CDR1 SQVTM and CDR2 ANQGSEA come from the germline V gene. The ends were cut back, 3 bases at V and 10 bases at J, with 7 bases in the middle.

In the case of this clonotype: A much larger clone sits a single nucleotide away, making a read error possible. CDR3 amino acids: CTSIRDRRETQYF. In nucleotides, the CDR3 is TGTACCAGCATTCGGGACAGAAGGGAGACCCAGTACTTC. The chain has TRBV2 and TRBJ2-1; 7 bases agree with TRBD1. The J call may be incorrect, as the DNA end agrees better with TRBJ2-5. CDR1 is SNHLY and CDR2 is FYNNEI in the germline V gene. This CDR3 has 13 amino acids.

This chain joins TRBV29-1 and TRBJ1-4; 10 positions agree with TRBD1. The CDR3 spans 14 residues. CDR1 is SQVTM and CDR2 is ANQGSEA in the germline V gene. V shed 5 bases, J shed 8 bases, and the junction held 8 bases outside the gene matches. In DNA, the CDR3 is TGCAGCGTTTCCGGACAGGGGGGATGGGAAAAACTGTTTTTT. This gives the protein CSVSGQGGWEKLFF.

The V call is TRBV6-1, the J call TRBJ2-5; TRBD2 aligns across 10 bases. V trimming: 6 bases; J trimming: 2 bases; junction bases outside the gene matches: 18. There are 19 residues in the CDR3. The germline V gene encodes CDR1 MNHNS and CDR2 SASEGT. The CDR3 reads CASSEKGALASGSQETQYF. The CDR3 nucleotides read TGTGCCAGCAGCGAAAAGGGGGCACTGGCTAGCGGGAGTCAAGAGACCCAGTACTTC.

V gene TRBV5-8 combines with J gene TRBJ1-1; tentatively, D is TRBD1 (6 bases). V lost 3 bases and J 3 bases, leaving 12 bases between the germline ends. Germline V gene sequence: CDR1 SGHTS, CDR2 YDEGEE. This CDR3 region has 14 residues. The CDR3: CASSSHRDDTEAFF. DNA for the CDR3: TGTGCCAGCAGCTCACACAGGGACGACACTGAAGCTTTCTTT.

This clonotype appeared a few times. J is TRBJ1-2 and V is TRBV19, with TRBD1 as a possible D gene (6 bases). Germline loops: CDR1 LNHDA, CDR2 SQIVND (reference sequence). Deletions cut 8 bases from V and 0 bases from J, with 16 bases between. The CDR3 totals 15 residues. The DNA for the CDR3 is TGTGCCAGTCAAGCCCGGGGGCTGTCTAACTATGGCTACACCTTC. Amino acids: CASQARGLSNYGYTF.

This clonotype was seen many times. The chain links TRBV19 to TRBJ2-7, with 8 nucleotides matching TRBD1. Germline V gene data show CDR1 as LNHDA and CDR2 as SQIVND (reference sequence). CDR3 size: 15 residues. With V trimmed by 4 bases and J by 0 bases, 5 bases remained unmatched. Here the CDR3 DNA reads TGTGCCAGTAGTACCGGGACAGGACCCTCCTACGAGCAGTACTTC. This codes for CASSTGTGPSYEQYF.

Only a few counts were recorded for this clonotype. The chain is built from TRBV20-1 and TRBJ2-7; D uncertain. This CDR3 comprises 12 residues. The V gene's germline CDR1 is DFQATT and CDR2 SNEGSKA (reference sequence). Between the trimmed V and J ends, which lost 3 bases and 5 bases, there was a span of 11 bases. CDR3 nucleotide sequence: TGCAGTGCTAGGATAGTTGTGGACGAGCAGTACTTC. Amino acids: CSARIVVDEQYF.

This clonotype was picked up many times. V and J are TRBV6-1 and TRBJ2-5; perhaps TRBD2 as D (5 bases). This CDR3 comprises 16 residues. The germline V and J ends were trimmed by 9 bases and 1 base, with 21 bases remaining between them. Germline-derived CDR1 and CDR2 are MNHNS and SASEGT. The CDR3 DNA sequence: TGTGCCAGTTTAGTGTGCGGGCTGACGGGCCAAGAGACCCAGTACTTC. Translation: CASLVCGLTGQETQYF.

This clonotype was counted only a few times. The CDR3 region has the DNA TGTGCCATCACCCACAGGGAAACAGATACGCAGTATTTT. Protein: CAITHRETDTQYF. The chain recombines TRBV10-3 with TRBJ2-3, with a possible D match to TRBD1 (6 bases). Germline V gene data show CDR1 as ENHRY and CDR2 as SYGVKD. CDR3 length: 13 amino acids. Trimming stripped 7 bases from V and 3 bases from J, with 11 bases between.

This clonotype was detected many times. CDR3 residues: CASSRQDGEAFF. The CDR3 DNA follows: TGTGCCAGCAGTCGACAAGACGGTGAAGCTTTCTTT. The rearrangement links TRBV27 to TRBJ1-1; unclear D gene. V shed 5 bases and J shed 7 bases, with 11 bases lying between them. The germline CDR1 and CDR2 sequences are MNHEY and SMNVEV (reference sequence). The CDR3 consists of 12 residues.

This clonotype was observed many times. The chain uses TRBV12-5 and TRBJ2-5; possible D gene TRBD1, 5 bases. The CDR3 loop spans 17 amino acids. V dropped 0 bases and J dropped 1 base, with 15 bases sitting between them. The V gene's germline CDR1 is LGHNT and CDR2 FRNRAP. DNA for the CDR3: TGTGCTAGTGGTTTGGTAGTCGGTACTCAGGGCCAAGAGACCCAGTACTTC. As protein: CASGLVVGTQGQETQYF. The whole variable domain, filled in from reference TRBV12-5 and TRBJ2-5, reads DARVTQTPRHKVTEMGQEVTMRCQPILGHNTVFWYRQTMMQGLELLAYFRNRAPLDDSGMPKDRFSAEMPDATLATLKIQPSEPRDSAVYFCASGLVVGTQGQETQYFGPGTRLLVL.

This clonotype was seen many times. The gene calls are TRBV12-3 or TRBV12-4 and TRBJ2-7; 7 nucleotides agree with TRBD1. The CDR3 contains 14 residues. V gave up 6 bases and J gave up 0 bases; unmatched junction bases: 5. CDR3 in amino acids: CASRRDRASYEQYF. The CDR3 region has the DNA TGTGCCAGCAGGAGAGACAGGGCCTCCTACGAGCAGTACTTC.

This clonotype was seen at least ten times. As DNA, the CDR3 is TGTGCCTGGAGTCAGAACCCGAACACCGGGGAGCTGTTTTTT. This translates into CAWSQNPNTGELFF. V usage is TRBV30 and J usage is TRBJ2-2; D gene unclear. Trimming took 2 bases from V and 0 from J, leaving 7 bases between them. Germline lookup yields CDR1 GTSNPN and CDR2 SVGIG (reference sequence). The CDR3 runs to 14 residues.

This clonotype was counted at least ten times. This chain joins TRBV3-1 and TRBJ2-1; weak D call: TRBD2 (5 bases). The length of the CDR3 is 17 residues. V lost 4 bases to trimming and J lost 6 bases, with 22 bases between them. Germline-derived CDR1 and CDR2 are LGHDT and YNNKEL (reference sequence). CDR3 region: CASSPPVGGRVPNEQFF. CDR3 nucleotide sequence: TGTGCCAGCAGCCCCCCCGTAGGCGGGCGGGTGCCCAATGAGCAGTTCTTC.

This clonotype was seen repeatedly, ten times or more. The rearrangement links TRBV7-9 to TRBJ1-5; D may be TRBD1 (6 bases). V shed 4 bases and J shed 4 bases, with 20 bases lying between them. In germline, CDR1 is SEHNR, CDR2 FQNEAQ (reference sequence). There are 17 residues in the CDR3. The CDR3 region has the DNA TGTGCCAGCAGCTCCCCCCCCACGGGGGGCAAGAATCAGCCCCAGCATTTT. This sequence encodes CASSSPPTGGKNQPQHF.

CDR3 region: CASSYNSGTFKNEQFF. The CDR3 bases are TGTGCCAGCAGTTACAATAGCGGAACCTTTAAGAATGAGCAGTTCTTC. The genes are TRBV6-2 or TRBV6-3 and TRBJ2-1, with D maybe TRBD2 (6 bases). V was trimmed by 2 bases and J by 7 bases, leaving 18 bases between them. Looked up from germline, CDR1 is MNHEY and CDR2 is SVGEGT. The CDR3 length is 16 residues.

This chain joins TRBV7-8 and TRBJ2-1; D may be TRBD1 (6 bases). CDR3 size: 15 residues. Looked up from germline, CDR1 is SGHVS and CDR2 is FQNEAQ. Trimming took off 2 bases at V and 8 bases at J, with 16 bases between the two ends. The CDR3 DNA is TGTGCCAGCAGCTTAAGGAGACAGGCAGGCGATGAGCAGTTCTTC. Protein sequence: CASSLRRQAGDEQFF.

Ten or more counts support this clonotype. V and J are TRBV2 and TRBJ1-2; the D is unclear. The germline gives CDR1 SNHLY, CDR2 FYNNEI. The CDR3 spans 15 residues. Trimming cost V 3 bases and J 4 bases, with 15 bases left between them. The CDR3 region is CASSEEAVGGYGYTF. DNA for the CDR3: TGTGCCAGCAGTGAGGAGGCAGTAGGAGGCTATGGCTACACCTTC.

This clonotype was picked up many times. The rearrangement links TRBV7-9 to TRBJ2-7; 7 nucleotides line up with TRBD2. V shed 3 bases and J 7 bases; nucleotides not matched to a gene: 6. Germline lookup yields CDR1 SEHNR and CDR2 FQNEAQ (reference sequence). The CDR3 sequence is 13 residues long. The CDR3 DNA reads TGTGCCAGCAGCTTCGCGGGAGTCAGGGAGCAGTACTTC. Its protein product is CASSFAGVREQYF.

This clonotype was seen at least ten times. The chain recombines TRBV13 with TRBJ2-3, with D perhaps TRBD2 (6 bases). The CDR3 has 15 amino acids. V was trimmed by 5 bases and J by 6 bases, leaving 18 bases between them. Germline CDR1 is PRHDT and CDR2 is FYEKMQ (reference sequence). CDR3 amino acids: CASSLLRGGLDTQYF. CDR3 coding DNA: TGTGCCAGCAGCCTCCTTAGGGGAGGCTTGGATACGCAGTATTTT.